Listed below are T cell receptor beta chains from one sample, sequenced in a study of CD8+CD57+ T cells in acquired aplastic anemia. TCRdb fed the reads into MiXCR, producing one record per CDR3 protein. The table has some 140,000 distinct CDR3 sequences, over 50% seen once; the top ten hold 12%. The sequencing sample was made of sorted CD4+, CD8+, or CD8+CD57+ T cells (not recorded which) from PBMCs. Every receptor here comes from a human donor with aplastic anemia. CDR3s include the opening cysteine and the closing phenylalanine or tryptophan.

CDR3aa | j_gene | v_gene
CASSLAPGLHAFF | TRBJ1-1 | TRBV12-3/TRBV12-4
CAISESMAGDYNEQFF | TRBJ2-1 | TRBV10-3
CASSPQGGGYEQYF | TRBJ2-7 | TRBV9
CATSPWRGPYNEQFF | TRBJ2-1 | TRBV15
CASSPPPQRVSVDEQYF | TRBJ2-7 | TRBV6-1
CSAETGTGGSYEQYF | TRBJ2-7 | TRBV20-1
CASSRGQGQGRAEAFF | TRBJ1-1 | TRBV19
CASKVTYEQYF | TRBJ2-7 | TRBV6-1
CASGNRDRGLGEGYTF | TRBJ1-2 | TRBV6-1
CAISETRTGFVTAFF | TRBJ1-1 | TRBV10-3
CASSREGSSYNSPLHF | TRBJ1-6 | TRBV6-1
CASSDHRELNTEAFF | TRBJ1-1 | TRBV7-8
CSASSPAGASEETQYF | TRBJ2-5 | TRBV20-1
CSAHPGTGVSEQYF | TRBJ2-7 | TRBV20-1
CASSPADEQYF | TRBJ2-7 | TRBV13
CASSLQGRGNIQYF | TRBJ2-4 | TRBV5-5
CASSESPGGSYEQYF | TRBJ2-7 | TRBV10-2
CASSALSNKVDTQYF | TRBJ2-3 | TRBV9
CASSVGDYEQYF | TRBJ2-7 | TRBV7-8
CASSEEETGELFF | TRBJ2-2 | TRBV2
CASGRDRGSYGYTF | TRBJ1-2 | TRBV6-1
CASSILAGADGYTF | TRBJ1-2 | TRBV19
CASSEAGNSPLHF | TRBJ1-6 | TRBV2
CSAGDRGFYGTDDSPLHF | TRBJ1-6 | TRBV20-1
CASSFRQGDRGDTIYF | TRBJ1-3 | TRBV5-6
CASSRPPNQPQHF | TRBJ1-5 | TRBV2
CAISTGTSGELFF | TRBJ2-2 | TRBV10-3
CASSLGPSLGPQHF | TRBJ1-5 | TRBV5-1
CATSGQSAQGYTF | TRBJ1-2 | TRBV24-1
CASTDRGPDSPLHF | TRBJ1-6 | TRBV19
CASSGTGANQPQHF | TRBJ1-5 | TRBV2
CASSPTGTSWESEQFF | TRBJ2-1 | TRBV12-3/TRBV12-4
CASSFEGSPGNSPLHF | TRBJ1-6 | TRBV7-9
CASSIRGLGEKLFF | TRBJ1-4 | TRBV19
CASSSAGIQETQYF | TRBJ2-5 | TRBV11-1
CASSQGVDTQYF | TRBJ2-3 | TRBV6-1
CATSRIGDSYGYTF | TRBJ1-2 | TRBV15
CASSEVGTTSGIANEQFF | TRBJ2-1 | TRBV25-1
CASSLQGATEAFF | TRBJ1-1 | TRBV2
CASSRTTYNSPLHF | TRBJ1-6 | TRBV6-1
CASSARTGDNEQFF | TRBJ2-1 | TRBV5-1
CASSQDLGDSPLVDEAFF | TRBJ1-1 | TRBV7-9
CAIGTGARDYGYTF | TRBJ1-2 | TRBV10-3
CASSQGQGVYGYTF | TRBJ1-2 | TRBV5-5
CASRFGVSSYNEQFF | TRBJ2-1 | TRBV6-1
CASSLDRDRPLHF | TRBJ1-6 | TRBV6-1
CATGSGTQTYNEQFF | TRBJ2-1 | TRBV24-1
CASSPTGGTYGYTF | TRBJ1-2 | TRBV19
CASTVAGGFNEQFF | TRBJ2-1 | TRBV7-2
CSVGLKPYEQYF | TRBJ2-7 | TRBV29-1
CAQQPQGLHGYTF | TRBJ1-2 | TRBV2
CASSDWGRYNEQFF | TRBJ2-1 | TRBV10-2